What follows describes a single T cell receptor beta chain. Sequencing used immunoSEQ multiplex PCR; TCRdb keeps in-frame clones, though not all of them. The sample has 65,000 to 75,000 clones; less than 90% are singletons. This sample was included in a study of blood T cell repertoires in COVID-19. The wider study: Some COVID-19 samples were acute and others convalescent; all came from the United States, Italy and Spain. Sources were T cells, B-cell-depleted T cells, or PBMCs; the material itself was cDNA or gDNA.

The V gene's germline CDR1 is SGHTA and CDR2 FQGNSA. The germline V and J ends were trimmed by 5 bases and 0 bases, with 8 bases remaining between them. The CDR3 runs 14 residues. The sample comprised peripheral blood. This sequence originates from a man aged 50 or older with active COVID-19. J is TRBJ1-5 and V is TRBV7-2; tentatively, D is TRBD1 (6 bases). The CDR3 protein is CASSRTDSNQPQHF. The CDR3, as DNA: TGTGCCAGCAGCCGGACAGATAGCAATCAGCCCCAGCATTTT.